A single TCR beta chain is shown here with its context. No antigen is known for it. Profiled with immunoSEQ multiplex PCR; TCRdb holds only in-frame clones, not every one. This table holds 38,000 or so clones, around 84% found once. The data were obtained in a study of PD-1 blockade in mismatch repair-deficient tumors. Study results and caveats: Tumor-resident clones, often absent from pretreatment blood, expanded after pembrolizumab and then contracted.

V lost 4 bases and J 1 base, leaving 7 bases between the germline ends. The CDR3 is 13 residues long. Germline V CDR1 and CDR2: MNHEY, SMNVEV (reference sequence). All patients were mismatch repair deficient, assessed by either PCR or immunohistochemistry. The chain joins TRBV27 to TRBJ1-2, with a tentative D call TRBD1 (5 bases). The sequenced sample was peripheral blood, obtained less than 95 weeks after starting pembrolizumab. This sequence was found in an adult with mismatch repair-deficient cancer. The CDR3: CASSWDGNYGYTF. The CDR3 nucleotides read TGTGCCAGCAGTTGGGACGGTAACTATGGCTACACCTTC.